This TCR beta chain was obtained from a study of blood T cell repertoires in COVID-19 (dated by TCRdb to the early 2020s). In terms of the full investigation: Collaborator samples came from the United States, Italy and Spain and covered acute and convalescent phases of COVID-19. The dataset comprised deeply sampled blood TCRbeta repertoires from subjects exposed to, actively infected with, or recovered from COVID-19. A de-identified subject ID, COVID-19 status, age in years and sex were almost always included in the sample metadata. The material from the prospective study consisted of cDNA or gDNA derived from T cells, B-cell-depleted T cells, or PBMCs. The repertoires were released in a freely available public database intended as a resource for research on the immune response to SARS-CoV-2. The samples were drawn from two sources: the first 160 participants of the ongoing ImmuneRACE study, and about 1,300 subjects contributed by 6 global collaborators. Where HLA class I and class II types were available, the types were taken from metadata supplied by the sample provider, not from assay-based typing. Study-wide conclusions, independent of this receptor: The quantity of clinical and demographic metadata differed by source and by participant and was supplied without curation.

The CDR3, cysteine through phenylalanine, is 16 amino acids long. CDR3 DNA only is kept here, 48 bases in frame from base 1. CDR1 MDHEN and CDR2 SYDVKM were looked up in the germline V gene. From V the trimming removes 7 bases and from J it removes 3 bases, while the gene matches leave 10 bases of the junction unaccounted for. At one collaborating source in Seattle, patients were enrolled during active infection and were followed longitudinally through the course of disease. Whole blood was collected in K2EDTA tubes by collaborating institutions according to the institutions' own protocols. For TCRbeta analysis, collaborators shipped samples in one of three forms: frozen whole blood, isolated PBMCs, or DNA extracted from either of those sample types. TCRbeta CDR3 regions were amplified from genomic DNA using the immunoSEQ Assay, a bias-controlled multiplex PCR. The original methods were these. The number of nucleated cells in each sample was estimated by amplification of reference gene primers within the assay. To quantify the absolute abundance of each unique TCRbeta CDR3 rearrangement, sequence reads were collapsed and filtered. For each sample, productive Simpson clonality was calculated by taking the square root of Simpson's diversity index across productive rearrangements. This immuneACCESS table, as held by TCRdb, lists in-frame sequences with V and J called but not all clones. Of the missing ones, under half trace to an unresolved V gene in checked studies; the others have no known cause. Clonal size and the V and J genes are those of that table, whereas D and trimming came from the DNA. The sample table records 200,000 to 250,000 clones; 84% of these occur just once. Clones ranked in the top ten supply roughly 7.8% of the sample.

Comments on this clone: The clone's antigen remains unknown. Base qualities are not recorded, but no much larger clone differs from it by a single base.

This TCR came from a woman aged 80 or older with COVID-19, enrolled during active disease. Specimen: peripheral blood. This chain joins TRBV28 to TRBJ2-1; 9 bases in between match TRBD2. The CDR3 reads CASTLGREGLYNEQFF. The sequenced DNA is TGTGCCAGCACTTTGGGGCGGGAGGGTCTCTACAATGAGCAGTTCTTC.